The 18 T cell receptor beta chains given below trace back to one sample, sequenced in a study of T cell responses to AZD1222 COVID-19 vaccine. Clones were read by immunoSEQ multiplex PCR, and TCRdb kept only the in-frame ones, dropping some. The sample contains more than 85,000 clones, roughly nine tenths of which appear only once. This material consisted of peripheral blood, taken on day 0 of AZD1222 vaccination. All receptors derive from an adult in good health.

The chain is built from TRBV7-9 and TRBJ1-1; maybe TRBD1 (6 bases). The CDR3 has 16 residues. The germline V and J ends were trimmed by 6 bases and 3 bases, with 20 bases remaining between them. Germline V gene lookup returns CDR1 SEHNR and CDR2 FQNEAQ (reference sequence). CDR3 region: CASRPDRTTYDTEAFF. The CDR3 nucleotides are TGTGCCAGCAGACCCGACAGGACAACCTACGACACTGAAGCTTTCTTT.

The CDR3 bases are TGTGCCAGCAGTACTCCGGGACAGAAGAATTCACCCCTCCACTTT. This codes for CASSTPGQKNSPLHF. The chain is built from TRBV6-6 and TRBJ1-6; 7 bases align to TRBD1. Losses at the gene ends were 5 bases for V and 7 bases for J; bases not matched to a gene: 8. This CDR3 comprises 15 residues. The germline CDR1 and CDR2 sequences are MNHNY and SVGAGI (reference sequence).

The chain employs TRBV11-3 and TRBJ2-7; TRBD1 aligns across 8 bases. This CDR3 is 16 amino acids long. Losses at the gene ends were 5 bases for V and 2 bases for J; bases not matched to a gene: 11. CDR1 is SGHNT and CDR2 is YENEEA in the germline V gene. The CDR3: CASSTYLGTGAYEQYF. The CDR3 bases are TGTGCCAGCAGCACTTACCTGGGGACAGGAGCCTACGAGCAGTACTTC.

The CDR3 spells CASSHRNLHGYTF. The CDR3 region has the DNA TGTGCCAGCAGCCACCGCAATCTTCATGGCTACACCTTC. This chain joins TRBV3-1 (or the pseudogene TRBV3-2) and TRBJ1-2; no clear D. Trimming left V 3 bases short and J 6 bases short, with 11 bases between. In germline, CDR1 is LGHDT, CDR2 YNNKEL (reference sequence). The CDR3 spans 13 residues.

This chain connects TRBV6-5 to TRBJ1-2; D call uncertain. The germline CDR1 and CDR2 sequences are MNHEY and SVGAGI. The CDR3 is made up of 13 amino acids. V was cut by 7 bases and J by 8 bases, with 17 bases left in between. DNA for the CDR3: TGTGCCAGCACCCTCGGGCCTATCGGGGGCTACACCTTC. Translating gives CASTLGPIGGYTF.

The chain combines TRBV2 with TRBJ2-7; maybe TRBD1 (6 bases). Germline CDR1 reads SNHLY; CDR2 reads FYNNEI. Trimming left V 7 bases short and J 4 bases short, with 14 bases between. The CDR3 has 13 residues. The CDR3 coding sequence is TGTGCCAGCAACCGGGACACCGCATACGAGCAGTACTTC. Protein sequence: CASNRDTAYEQYF. Variable domain in full (rest from reference TRBV2 and TRBJ2-7): EPEVTQTPSHQVTQMGQEVILRCVPISNHLYFYWYRQILGQKVEFLVSFYNNEISEKSEIFDDQFSVERPDGSNFTLKIRSTKLEDSAMYFCASNRDTAYEQYFGPGTRLTVT.

This clone occurred a few times. This chain connects TRBV27 to TRBJ2-2, with 8 bases aligning to TRBD1. This CDR3 region has 15 residues. The germline V gene has CDR1 MNHEY and CDR2 SMNVEV (reference sequence). Unmatched junction bases numbered 10, after V lost 6 bases and J lost 7 bases. The CDR3 DNA reads TGTGCCAGCAGGGGGGTCAGGGGGCCTATCGGGGAGCTGTTTTTT. Translated: CASRGVRGPIGELFF.

In its sample, this clone was seen once. The chain carries TRBV28 and TRBJ2-7, with TRBD2 matching over 9 bases. Germline values: CDR1 MDHEN, CDR2 SYDVKM. V gave up 6 bases and J gave up 1 base; unmatched junction bases: 7. CDR3 length: 15 residues. Here the CDR3 reads CASSPLAGVSYEQYF. DNA for the CDR3: TGTGCCAGCAGCCCCTTAGCGGGAGTGTCCTACGAGCAGTACTTC.

The chain joins TRBV12-3 or TRBV12-4 to TRBJ1-2, with D maybe TRBD1 (5 bases). Trimming left V 10 bases short and J 8 bases short, with 14 bases between. The CDR3 is 11 amino acids. CDR3 residues: CATNLGVGYTF. CDR3 in DNA: TGTGCCACCAACCTGGGGGTAGGCTACACCTTC.

The gene calls are TRBV28 and TRBJ1-1, with TRBD1 as a possible D gene (5 bases). The CDR3 covers 11 residues. The germline V gene has CDR1 MDHEN and CDR2 SYDVKM. Trimming left V 6 bases short and J 10 bases short, with 12 bases between. CDR3: CASSNFGGAFF. The CDR3 DNA reads as TGTGCCAGCAGCAATTTCGGGGGAGCTTTCTTT.

CDR3 coding DNA: TGTGCCAGCAGCCCCGGACATGGAAACACCATATATTTT. Residues: CASSPGHGNTIYF. V gene TRBV7-9 combines with J gene TRBJ1-3; TRBD1 might be the D (5 bases). V gave up 5 bases and J gave up 3 bases, with 8 bases separating them. The CDR3 spans 13 residues. Germline-derived CDR1 and CDR2 are SEHNR and FQNEAQ (reference sequence).

This chain uses TRBV10-1 with TRBJ2-7; 9 bases line up with TRBD2. Trimming took 3 bases from V and 6 from J; bases not matched to a gene: 9. Germline loops: CDR1 WNHNN, CDR2 SYGVQD (reference sequence). This CDR3 comprises 15 residues. CDR3 sequence: CASSDPAGGPGEQYF. The CDR3 DNA reads as TGCGCCAGCAGTGATCCTGCGGGAGGGCCCGGCGAGCAGTACTTC.

V usage is TRBV6-5 and J usage is TRBJ2-7; no reliable D call. Trimming pared 0 bases from V and 2 bases from J, leaving 11 bases between. This CDR3 is built from 15 residues. Germline CDR1 MNHEY, CDR2 SVGAGI. The CDR3 DNA follows: TGTGCCAGCAGTTACTCGCTTGGCAGAACCTACGAGCAGTACTTC. Translating it yields CASSYSLGRTYEQYF.

This rearrangement joins TRBV6-5 to TRBJ2-7; no definite D call. Per the germline V gene, CDR1 is MNHEY and CDR2 is SVGAGI. The CDR3 consists of 13 residues. Between the trimmed V and J ends, which lost 0 bases and 4 bases, there was a span of 7 bases. CDR3 residues: CASSYSSRYEQYF. CDR3 nucleotide sequence: TGTGCCAGCAGTTACTCGAGTAGGTACGAGCAGTACTTC.

The chain has TRBV25-1 and TRBJ2-6; perhaps TRBD1 as D (6 bases). Deletions cut 4 bases from V and 0 bases from J, with 13 bases between. The CDR3 has 17 amino acids. In germline, CDR1 is MGHDK, CDR2 SYGVNS. This CDR3 is CASSASWTVSGANVLTF. For the CDR3, the DNA is TGTGCCAGCAGTGCCTCCTGGACAGTCTCTGGGGCCAACGTCCTGACTTTC.

This clone occurred a few times. The V and J genes are TRBV5-1 and TRBJ1-2; TRBD1 matches at 7 bases. V shed 3 bases, J shed 2 bases, and the junction held 7 bases outside the gene matches. Germline V CDR1 and CDR2: SGHRS, YFSETQ. The CDR3 covers 15 residues. The CDR3 DNA reads as TGCGCCAGCAGCTGGGAGACAGGGAAGAACTATGGCTACACCTTC. It is translated as CASSWETGKNYGYTF.

The chain employs TRBV6-5 and TRBJ1-6, with D tentatively TRBD1 (6 bases). V gave up 1 base and J gave up 10 bases, with 14 bases separating them. Germline CDR1 is MNHEY and CDR2 is SVGAGI. This CDR3 has 15 amino acids. The CDR3 loop reads CASSYYGTKESPLHF. DNA of the CDR3: TGTGCCAGCAGTTACTACGGGACAAAGGAATCACCCCTCCACTTT.

This clone appeared once. This rearrangement joins TRBV4-2 to TRBJ1-1; the D is unclear. This CDR3 is built from 13 residues. The germline CDR1 and CDR2 sequences are LGHNA and YNFKEQ. V gave up 4 bases and J gave up 4 bases, with 10 bases separating them. The CDR3 DNA reads as TGTGCCAGCAGCCTTTGGAAGGGCACTGAAGCTTTCTTT. Its protein is CASSLWKGTEAFF.